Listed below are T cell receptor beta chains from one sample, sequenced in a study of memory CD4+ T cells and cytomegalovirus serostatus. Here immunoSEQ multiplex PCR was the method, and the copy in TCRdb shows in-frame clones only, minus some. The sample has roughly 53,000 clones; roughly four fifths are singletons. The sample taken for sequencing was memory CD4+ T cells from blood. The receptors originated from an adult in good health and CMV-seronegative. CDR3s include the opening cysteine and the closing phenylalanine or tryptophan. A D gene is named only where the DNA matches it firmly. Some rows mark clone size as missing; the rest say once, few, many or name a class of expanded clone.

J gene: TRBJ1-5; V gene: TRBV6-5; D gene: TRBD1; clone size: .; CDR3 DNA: TGTGCCAGCCGAATTGGACAGGGTAGACAGCCCCAGCATTTT; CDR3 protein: CASRIGQGRQPQHF
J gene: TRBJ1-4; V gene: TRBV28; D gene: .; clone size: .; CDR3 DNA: TGTGCCAGCAGTTTATCCCCCGCAACTAATGAAAAACTGTTTTTT; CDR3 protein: CASSLSPATNEKLFF
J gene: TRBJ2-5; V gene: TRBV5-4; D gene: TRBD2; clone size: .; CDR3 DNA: TGTGCCAGCAGCCCCCTAAGCGGGAGGGCCGGGGGGGGAGAGACCCAGTACTTC; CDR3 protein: CASSPLSGRAGGGETQYF
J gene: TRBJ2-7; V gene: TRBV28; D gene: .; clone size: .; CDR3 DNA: TGTGCCAGCAGTCGGAGGACAGCTCTCTACGAGCAGTACTTC; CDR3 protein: CASSRRTALYEQYF
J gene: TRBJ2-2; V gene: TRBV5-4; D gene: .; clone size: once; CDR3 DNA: TGTGCCAGCAGCTACTCGGACCGCGGGGAGCTGTTTTTT; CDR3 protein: CASSYSDRGELFF
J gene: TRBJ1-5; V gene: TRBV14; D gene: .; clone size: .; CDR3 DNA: TGTGCCAGCAGCCCCCCCTTAGAGGGGGATCAGCCCCAGCATTTT; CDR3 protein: CASSPPLEGDQPQHF
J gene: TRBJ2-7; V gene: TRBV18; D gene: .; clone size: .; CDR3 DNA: TGTGCCAGCTCACCACAATCGGGGTCCTACGAGCAGTACTTC; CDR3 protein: CASSPQSGSYEQYF
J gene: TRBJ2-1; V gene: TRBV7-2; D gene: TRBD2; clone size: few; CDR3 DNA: TGTGCCAGCAGCTTGGTGGGCGGGAGGGTTAGTGAGCAGTTCTTC; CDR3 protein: CASSLVGGRVSEQFF
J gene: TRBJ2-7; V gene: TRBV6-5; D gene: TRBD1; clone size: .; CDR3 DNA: TGTGCCAGCAGTAACGACAGGGGGCTCTACGAGCAGTACTTC; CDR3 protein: CASSNDRGLYEQYF
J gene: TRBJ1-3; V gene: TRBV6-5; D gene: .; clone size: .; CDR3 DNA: TGTGCCAGCAGTTACCCCGTTTTGAGCTCTGGAAACACCATATATTTT; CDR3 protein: CASSYPVLSSGNTIYF
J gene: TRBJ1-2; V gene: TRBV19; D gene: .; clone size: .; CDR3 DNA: TGTGCCAGTAGCATGGGGGACCTATTTTATGGCTACACCTTC; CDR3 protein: CASSMGDLFYGYTF
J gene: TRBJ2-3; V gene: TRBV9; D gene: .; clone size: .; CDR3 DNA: TGTGCCAGCAGCGTAGGGAGGGTTGGCACAGATACGCAGTATTTT; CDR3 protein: CASSVGRVGTDTQYF
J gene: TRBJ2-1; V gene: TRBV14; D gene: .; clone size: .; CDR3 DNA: TGTGCCACCTCGGCACGGGGCGCCCCTGGCAATGAGCAGTTCTTC; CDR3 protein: CATSARGAPGNEQFF
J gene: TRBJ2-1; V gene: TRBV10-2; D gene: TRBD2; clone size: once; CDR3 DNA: TGCGCCAGCAGTGTACTAGCGGATGAGCAGTTCTTC; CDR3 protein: CASSVLADEQFF
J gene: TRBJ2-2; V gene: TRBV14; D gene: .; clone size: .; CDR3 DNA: TGTGCCAGCAGCCAATGGACAGTCTCTAACACCGGGGAGCTGTTTTTT; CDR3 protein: CASSQWTVSNTGELFF
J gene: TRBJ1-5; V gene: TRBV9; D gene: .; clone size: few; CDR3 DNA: TGTGCCAGCAGCGTAGGGCAGGGGAAGGGGCCCCAGCATTTT; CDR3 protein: CASSVGQGKGPQHF